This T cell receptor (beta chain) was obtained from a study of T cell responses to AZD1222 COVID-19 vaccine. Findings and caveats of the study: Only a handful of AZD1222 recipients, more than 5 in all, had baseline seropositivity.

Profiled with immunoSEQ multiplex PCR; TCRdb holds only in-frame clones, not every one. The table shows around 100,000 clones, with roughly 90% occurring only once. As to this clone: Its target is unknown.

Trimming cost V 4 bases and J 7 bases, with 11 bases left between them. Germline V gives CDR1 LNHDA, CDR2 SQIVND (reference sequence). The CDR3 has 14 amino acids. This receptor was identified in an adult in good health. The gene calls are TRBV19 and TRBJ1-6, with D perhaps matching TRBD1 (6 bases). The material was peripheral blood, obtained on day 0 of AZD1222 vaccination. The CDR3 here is CASSTTGMNSPLHF. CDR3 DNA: TGTGCCAGTAGTACAACAGGGATGAATTCACCCCTCCACTTT.